Below are 25 T cell receptor beta chains sequenced from a single sample in a study of Ad26.COV2.S vaccination and SARS-CoV-2 variants. Treatment of the sample: approximately 18 received Ad26.COV2.S at low or high dose, single or two shots; five or six received placebo; per-sample allocation not given. Day 63 following the first vaccine or placebo injection was when the samples were taken. Some clones are missing from TCRdb's copy, which holds only in-frame ones; the method was immunoSEQ multiplex PCR. The sample includes 380,000 or so clones, approximately 86% of them seen just once. Sequenced material: peripheral blood, taken in a trial of Ad26.COV2.S vaccine versus placebo. The receptor set was obtained from a person between 18 and 65 years old who received the Ad26.COV2.S COVID-19 vaccine or a placebo.

V and J are TRBV7-2 and TRBJ2-3; 7 bases align to TRBD2. Losses at the gene ends were 5 bases for V and 1 base for J; bases not matched to a gene: 9. Germline-derived CDR1 and CDR2 are SGHTA and FQGNSA. This CDR3 spans 16 amino acids. The CDR3 nucleotides are TGTGCCAGCAGCCCCCGGGGGAGGGCGCGCACAGATACGCAGTATTTT. It translates to CASSPRGRARTDTQYF.

V is TRBV5-5 and J is TRBJ2-7, with TRBD2 identical over 8 bases. The CDR3 length is 14 residues. Germline trimming cut 0 bases from V and 2 bases from J; bases unmatched to any gene: 1. Germline V lookup: CDR1 SGHKS, CDR2 YYEKEE (reference sequence). CDR3 region: CASSLDGGAYEQYF. The CDR3 DNA sequence: TGTGCCAGCAGCTTGGACGGGGGGGCCTACGAGCAGTACTTC.

The chain links TRBV28 to TRBJ1-1, with 7 bases matching TRBD1. Trimming took 2 bases from V and 4 from J; bases not matched to a gene: 4. CDR3 size: 14 residues. CDR1 MDHEN and CDR2 SYDVKM come from the germline V gene. The CDR3 is CASSLNQGGTEAFF. CDR3 bases: TGTGCCAGCAGTTTAAATCAGGGGGGCACTGAAGCTTTCTTT. Filled out from reference TRBV28 and TRBJ1-1, the complete variable domain reads DVKVTQSSRYLVKRTGEKVFLECVQDMDHENMFWYRQDPGLGLRLIYFSYDVKMKEKGDIPEGYSVSREKKERFSLILESASTNQTSMYLCASSLNQGGTEAFFGQGTRLTVV.

The table lists this clone with a few counts. The chain couples TRBV5-4 to TRBJ1-4; D is possibly TRBD1 (6 bases). CDR1 is SGHNT and CDR2 is YYREEE in the germline V gene (reference sequence). This CDR3 is built from 15 residues. With 5 bases removed from V and 8 bases from J, the gap between germline ends came to 19 bases. CDR3 loop: CASRDWGAPREKLFF. The CDR3 DNA reads TGTGCCAGCAGGGATTGGGGGGCCCCACGAGAAAAACTGTTTTTT.

The chain is built from TRBV5-4 and TRBJ1-2; D perhaps matches TRBD1 (5 bases). This CDR3 region has 14 residues. Trimming stripped 4 bases from V and 8 bases from J, with 18 bases between. From germline, CDR1 is SGHNT and CDR2 YYREEE (reference sequence). In DNA, the CDR3 is TGTGCCAGCAGCCCCGTGCAGGGAGGGTGGGGCTACACCTTC. Its translation is CASSPVQGGWGYTF.

The V and J genes are TRBV7-2 and TRBJ2-2, with TRBD2 matching 8 bases. Trimming cost V 4 bases and J 6 bases; bases outside gene matches: 4. Germline-derived CDR1 and CDR2 are SGHTA and FQGNSA. The CDR3 runs 14 residues. CDR3: CASSSTGGAGELFF. CDR3 bases: TGTGCCAGCAGCTCGACGGGGGGGGCCGGGGAGCTGTTTTTT.

The V gene is TRBV7-2, the J gene TRBJ2-5; no definite D call. The CDR3 sequence is 14 residues long. Per the germline V gene, CDR1 is SGHTA and CDR2 is FQGNSA. V was pared by 3 bases and J by 5 bases, with 13 bases between. The CDR3 DNA sequence: TGTGCCAGCAGCTTGGTCGGAATATCGGAGACCCAGTACTTC. As protein: CASSLVGISETQYF.

DNA for the CDR3: TGTGCCAGCAGTTCCGTGGGACAGGGGATCATTGGAAACACCATATATTTT. Translating it yields CASSSVGQGIIGNTIYF. The chain uses TRBV7-8 and TRBJ1-3, with TRBD1 identical over 10 bases. The V and J ends lost 6 bases and 3 bases, in that order; junction bases with no gene match: 11. The germline gives CDR1 SGHVS, CDR2 FQNEAQ. This CDR3 is built from 17 residues.

The V and J genes are TRBV11-3 and TRBJ2-5; TRBD2 is a possible D gene (5 bases). V lost 4 bases to trimming and J lost 5 bases, with 14 bases between them. The CDR3 consists of 14 residues. Germline lookup yields CDR1 SGHNT and CDR2 YENEEA. The CDR3 bases are TGTGCCAGCAGCTCTCGGGCTACGGGGGAGACCCAGTACTTC. Protein: CASSSRATGETQYF.

The chain employs TRBV3-1 (or the pseudogene TRBV3-2) and TRBJ2-7, with 9 bases aligning to TRBD1. The V gene end was trimmed by 1 base and the J gene end by 12 bases; junction bases not matched to a gene: 4. The germline gives CDR1 LGHDT, CDR2 YNNKEL (reference sequence). This CDR3 contains 12 residues. CDR3 protein: CASSQGGTGRYF. In nucleotides, the CDR3 is TGTGCCAGCAGCCAAGGGGGGACAGGGCGGTACTTC.

This clone was seen once. This chain uses TRBV24-1 with TRBJ2-1; 10 nucleotides match TRBD2. The J segment lost 7 bases and the V segment lost 3 bases, leaving 2 bases of the junction unmatched. There are 14 residues in the CDR3. CDR1 KGHDR and CDR2 SFDVKD come from the germline V gene. CDR3 DNA sequence: TGTGCCACCAGTGATCTAGCGGGAGAGAATGAGCAGTTCTTC. As protein: CATSDLAGENEQFF.

The V call is TRBV7-9, the J call TRBJ1-3; 8 bases map to TRBD1. The CDR3 has 14 residues. J lost 6 bases, V lost 5 bases, and 6 bases had no gene match. Germline lookup yields CDR1 SEHNR and CDR2 FQNEAQ (reference sequence). The CDR3 protein is CASSERTGQNTIYF. The CDR3 DNA follows: TGTGCCAGCAGCGAGAGGACAGGGCAAAACACCATATATTTT.

J is TRBJ1-3 and V is TRBV7-4; 7 bases are a match to TRBD1. The junction had 9 bases not matched to a gene; V was cut back by 5 bases and J by 2 bases. CDR1 and CDR2 (germline): SGHVT, SQSDAQ. CDR3 size: 16 residues. The CDR3 sequence: CASSTTLTGPGNTIYF. In DNA, the CDR3 is TGTGCCAGCAGCACTACCTTGACAGGGCCTGGAAACACCATATATTTT.

The chain is built from TRBV10-2 and TRBJ1-2; D possibly corresponds to TRBD1 (6 bases). The CDR3 spans 14 residues. V lost 3 bases and J 4 bases, leaving 12 bases between the germline ends. Germline loops: CDR1 WSHSY, CDR2 SAAADI. CDR3 region: CASSDWGLGYGYTF. The CDR3 nucleotides are TGCGCCAGCAGTGATTGGGGGCTCGGCTATGGCTACACCTTC.

The genes are TRBV19 and TRBJ2-1; perhaps TRBD2 as D (5 bases). CDR1 is LNHDA, CDR2 SQIVND, per germline (reference sequence). This CDR3 contains 16 residues. Trimming stripped 5 bases from V and 0 bases from J, with 14 bases between. The CDR3 reads CASSLNSASSYNEQFF. In DNA, the CDR3 is TGTGCCAGTAGTCTTAATAGCGCGAGCTCCTACAATGAGCAGTTCTTC.

The chain uses TRBV7-9 and TRBJ1-1; no clear D. Germline V gene data show CDR1 as SEHNR and CDR2 as FQNEAQ (reference sequence). The CDR3 is 16 amino acids. Trimming took off 4 bases at V and 3 bases at J, with 18 bases between the two ends. CDR3 in amino acids: CASSSAINPWDTEAFF. The CDR3 nucleotides read TGTGCCAGCAGCTCTGCCATAAACCCCTGGGACACTGAAGCTTTCTTT.

This clone was counted only a few times. This rearrangement joins TRBV10-1 to TRBJ1-1; D remains ambiguous. The CDR3 has 13 residues. Germline loops: CDR1 WNHNN, CDR2 SYGVQD (reference sequence). The ends were cut back, 7 bases at V and 0 bases at J, with 9 bases in the middle. The CDR3 here is CASTEGLNTEAFF. CDR3 coding DNA: TGCGCCAGCACCGAGGGATTGAACACTGAAGCTTTCTTT.

The J gene is TRBJ2-5, the V gene TRBV7-7; D possibly corresponds to TRBD2 (5 bases). The germline V gene has CDR1 SSHAT and CDR2 FNYEAQ (reference sequence). This CDR3 is built from 15 residues. Trimming left V 1 base short and J 4 bases short, with 13 bases between. Written as DNA, the CDR3 is TGTGCCAGCAGCTTAGGATTGGGGAGCGGAGAGACCCAGTACTTC. This codes for CASSLGLGSGETQYF.

The chain uses TRBV4-1 and TRBJ2-1; 13 nucleotides line up with TRBD2. The CDR3 has 16 amino acids. J lost 8 bases, V lost 4 bases, and 8 bases had no gene match. Germline CDR1 is MGHRA and CDR2 is YSYEKL. CDR3 in amino acids: CASSREGLAGDDEQFF. The CDR3 region has the DNA TGCGCCAGCAGCCGGGAAGGACTAGCGGGAGACGATGAGCAGTTCTTC.

V usage is TRBV5-6 and J usage is TRBJ2-7, with TRBD2 matching over 8 bases. Unmatched junction bases numbered 13, after V lost 3 bases and J lost 2 bases. The germline gives CDR1 SGHDT, CDR2 YYEEEE. The CDR3 contains 17 residues. The DNA for the CDR3 is TGTGCCAGCAGCTCAACCTCCGGGACTAGAAAGACCTACGAGCAGTACTTC. Translating gives CASSSTSGTRKTYEQYF.

This clone was recorded once. The chain links TRBV5-1 to TRBJ1-5, with no clear D. CDR3 size: 14 residues. V was trimmed by 0 bases and J by 6 bases, leaving 10 bases between them. The germline V gene has CDR1 SGHRS and CDR2 YFSETQ. The CDR3 reads CASSLGVGIQPQHF. The CDR3 nucleotides read TGCGCCAGCAGCTTGGGTGTGGGGATTCAGCCCCAGCATTTT.

V is TRBV7-9 and J is TRBJ2-3; 9 bases agree with TRBD2. CDR1 SEHNR and CDR2 FQNEAQ come from the germline V gene (reference sequence). The CDR3 runs 15 residues. With V trimmed by 5 bases and J by 3 bases, 6 bases remained unmatched. The CDR3 here is CASSRSGRGTDTQYF. CDR3 DNA sequence: TGTGCCAGCAGCCGTAGCGGGAGAGGTACAGATACGCAGTATTTT.

The chain carries TRBV2 and TRBJ1-4; a weak D match, TRBD1 (5 bases). The CDR3 is 14 amino acids. Trimming removed 8 bases at V and 4 bases at J, with 14 bases between. The V gene's germline CDR1 is SNHLY and CDR2 FYNNEI. CDR3: CASVETGLNEKLFF. CDR3 coding DNA: TGTGCCAGCGTGGAAACAGGACTTAATGAAAAACTGTTTTTT. The complete variable domain, with remaining parts taken from reference TRBV2 and TRBJ1-4, reads EPEVTQTPSHQVTQMGQEVILRCVPISNHLYFYWYRQILGQKVEFLVSFYNNEISEKSEIFDDQFSVERPDGSNFTLKIRSTKLEDSAMYFCASVETGLNEKLFFGSGTQLSVL.

This clone was counted only a few times. The chain is built from TRBV4-2 and TRBJ2-7, with D perhaps matching TRBD2 (7 bases). CDR1 and CDR2 (germline): LGHNA, YNFKEQ. V shed 0 bases and J shed 5 bases, with 11 bases lying between them. CDR3 size: 14 residues. CDR3 nucleotide sequence: TGTGCCAGCAGCCAAGATGGGGGGGCCCACGAGCAGTACTTC. It yields the protein CASSQDGGAHEQYF.

This chain links TRBV5-5 with TRBJ2-7, with D perhaps TRBD1 (5 bases). V was cut by 0 bases and J by 2 bases, with 15 bases left in between. The CDR3 is made up of 16 amino acids. CDR1 is SGHKS and CDR2 is YYEKEE in the germline V gene (reference sequence). CDR3 sequence: CASSLEAGYTAYEQYF. CDR3 sequence (DNA): TGTGCCAGCAGCTTGGAAGCAGGGTATACCGCCTACGAGCAGTACTTC.